In its sample, the clone carrying this T cell receptor beta chain was seen a few times. This CDR3 has 16 amino acids. CDR1 is SGHKS, CDR2 YYEKEE, per germline (reference sequence). Trimming removed 4 bases from V and 1 base from J, with 18 bases in between. TCRdb processed the 5' RACE reads anew with MiXCR; each CDR3 protein has one entry. The sample consists of roughly 310,000 distinct CDR3 sequences, roughly 4% of them appearing once. This entry comes from a study of T cells after yellow fever vaccination. Sample: PBMCs, taken on the day of the yellow fever booster vaccination. The gene calls are TRBV5-5 and TRBJ2-7; D is perhaps TRBD1 (6 bases). The clonotype was recovered from a man between 18 and 29 years old who received the YFV17D yellow fever vaccine. Written as DNA, the CDR3 is TGTGCCAGCAGCCCCCCAGGACAGTGGGTGTCCTACGAGCAGTACTTC. It codes for CASSPPGQWVSYEQYF.